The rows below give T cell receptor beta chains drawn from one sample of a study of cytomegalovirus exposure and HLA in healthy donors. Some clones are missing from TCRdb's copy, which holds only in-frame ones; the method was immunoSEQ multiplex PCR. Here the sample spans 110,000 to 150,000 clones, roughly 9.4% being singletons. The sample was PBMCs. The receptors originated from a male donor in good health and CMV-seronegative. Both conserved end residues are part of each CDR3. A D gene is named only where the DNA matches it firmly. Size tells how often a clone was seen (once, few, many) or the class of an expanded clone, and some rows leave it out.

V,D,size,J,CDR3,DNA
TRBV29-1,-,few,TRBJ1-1,CSVLLTEAFF,TGCAGCGTCCTCCTCACTGAAGCTTTCTTT
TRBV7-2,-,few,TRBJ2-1,CASSLDSSSYNEQFF,TGTGCCAGCAGTCTTGACAGCAGCTCCTACAATGAGCAGTTCTTC
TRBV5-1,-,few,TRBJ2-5,CASSTRPGSNREAQYF,TGCGCCAGCAGCACTCGACCGGGATCCAATAGGGAGGCCCAGTACTTC
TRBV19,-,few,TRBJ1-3,CATTVSGNTIYF,TGTGCCACTACAGTCTCTGGAAACACCATATATTTT
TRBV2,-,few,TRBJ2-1,CASRIESEQFF,TGTGCCAGCAGGATAGAGAGTGAGCAGTTCTTC
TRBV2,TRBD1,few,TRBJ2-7,CASRSPGQGAYEQYF,TGTGCCAGCAGGTCACCGGGACAGGGGGCTTACGAGCAGTACTTC
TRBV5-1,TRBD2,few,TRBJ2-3,CASSWGLADQTDTQYF,TGCGCCAGCAGCTGGGGACTAGCGGACCAAACAGATACGCAGTATTTT
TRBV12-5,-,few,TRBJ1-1,CASALSKNTEAFF,TGTGCTAGCGCCCTATCTAAGAACACTGAAGCTTTCTTT
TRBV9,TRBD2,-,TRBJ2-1,CASSVEGTTYNEQFF,TGTGCCAGCAGCGTAGAGGGGACTACCTACAATGAGCAGTTCTTC
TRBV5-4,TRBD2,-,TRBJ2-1,CASSLGSASGPYNEQFF,TGTGCCAGCAGCTTGGGTTCGGCTAGCGGACCCTACAATGAGCAGTTCTTC
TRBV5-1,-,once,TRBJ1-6,CASSPGAERSPLHF,TGCGCCAGCAGCCCCGGAGCAGAACGGTCACCCCTCCACTTT
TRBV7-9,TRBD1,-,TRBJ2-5,CASSPGTGNFQETQYF,TGTGCCAGCAGCCCAGGGACAGGGAACTTCCAAGAGACCCAGTACTTC
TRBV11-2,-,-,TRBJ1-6,CASSPRAGVLHF,TGTGCCAGCAGCCCGCGGGCAGGTGTCCTCCACTTT
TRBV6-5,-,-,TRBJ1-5,CASSYPTGPQHF,TGTGCCAGCAGTTACCCAACAGGCCCCCAGCATTTT
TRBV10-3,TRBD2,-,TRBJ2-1,CAISKGTSGGHNEQFF,TGTGCCATCAGTAAAGGGACTAGCGGGGGCCACAATGAGCAGTTCTTC
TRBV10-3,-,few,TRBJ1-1,CAIGAGDTEAFF,TGTGCCATCGGGGCAGGGGACACTGAAGCTTTCTTT
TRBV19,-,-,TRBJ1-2,CASSIDGSGKGYGYTF,TGTGCCAGTAGTATAGATGGTTCAGGGAAAGGCTATGGCTACACCTTC
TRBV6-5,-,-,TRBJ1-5,CASRTDQYSNQPQHF,TGTGCCAGCAGGACAGACCAGTATAGCAATCAGCCCCAGCATTTT
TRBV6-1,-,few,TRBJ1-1,CASSEERGTEAFF,TGTGCCAGCAGTGAAGAAAGGGGCACTGAAGCTTTCTTT
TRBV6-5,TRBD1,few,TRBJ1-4,CASSLGQVHEKLFF,TGTGCCAGCAGTCTGGGACAGGTTCATGAAAAACTGTTTTTT
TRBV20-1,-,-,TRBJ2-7,CSALRVVEQYF,TGCAGTGCTCTCCGGGTCGTCGAGCAGTACTTC
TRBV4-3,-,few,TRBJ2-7,CASSQDPDSFSYEQYF,TGCGCCAGCAGCCAAGATCCGGACAGCTTCTCCTACGAGCAGTACTTC
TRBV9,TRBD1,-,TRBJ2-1,CASSVGDRGRENEQFF,TGTGCCAGCAGCGTAGGGGACAGGGGAAGGGAGAATGAGCAGTTCTTC
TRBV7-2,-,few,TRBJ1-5,CASSLASNQPQHF,TGTGCCAGCAGCTTAGCGTCGAATCAGCCCCAGCATTTT
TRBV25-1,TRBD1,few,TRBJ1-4,CASSRSLTGREKLFF,TGTGCCAGCAGTCGTTCCCTGACAGGGCGCGAAAAACTGTTTTTT
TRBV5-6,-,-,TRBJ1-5,CASSLQGGTNQPQHF,TGTGCCAGCAGCTTACAGGGAGGGACGAATCAGCCCCAGCATTTT
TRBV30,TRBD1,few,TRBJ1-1,CALNRGKTEAFF,TGTGCCTTGAACAGGGGGAAAACTGAAGCTTTCTTT
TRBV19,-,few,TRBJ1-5,CASSAQGNGNQPQHF,TGTGCCAGTAGTGCGCAGGGGAATGGCAATCAGCCCCAGCATTTT
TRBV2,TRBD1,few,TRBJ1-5,CASSAQSGGDQPQHF,TGTGCCAGCAGTGCTCAATCAGGGGGCGATCAGCCCCAGCATTTT
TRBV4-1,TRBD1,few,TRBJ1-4,CASSTGTGVEKLFF,TGCGCCAGCAGCACCGGGACAGGGGTTGAAAAACTGTTTTTT
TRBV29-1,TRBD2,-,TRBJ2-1,CSAGTSGGAYNEQFF,TGCAGCGCCGGGACTAGCGGGGGGGCCTACAATGAGCAGTTCTTC
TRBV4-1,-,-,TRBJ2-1,CASSQDTGEQFF,TGCGCCAGCAGCCAAGATACCGGTGAGCAGTTCTTC
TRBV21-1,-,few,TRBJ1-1,CASRNGGGETEAFF,TGTGCCAGCAGGAACGGGGGAGGGGAGACTGAAGCTTTCTTT
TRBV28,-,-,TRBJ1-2,CASSNIFYGYTF,TGTGCCAGCAGTAACATCTTCTATGGCTACACCTTC
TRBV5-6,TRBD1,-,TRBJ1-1,CASSSRDRLNTEAFF,TGTGCCAGCAGCTCAAGGGACAGGCTAAACACTGAAGCTTTCTTT
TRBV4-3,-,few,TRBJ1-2,CASSQEPGSLYGYTF,TGCGCCAGCAGCCAAGAACCAGGGTCTCTCTATGGCTACACCTTC
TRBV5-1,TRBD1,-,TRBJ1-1,CASSLRDSGTEAFF,TGCGCCAGCAGCTTGAGGGACAGCGGGACTGAAGCTTTCTTT
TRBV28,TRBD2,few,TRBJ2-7,CASSSGGSSYEQYF,TGTGCCAGCAGTAGCGGGGGCAGCTCCTACGAGCAGTACTTC
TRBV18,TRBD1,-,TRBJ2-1,CASSPLGQGHNEQFF,TGTGCCAGCTCGCCTCTGGGACAGGGACACAATGAGCAGTTCTTC
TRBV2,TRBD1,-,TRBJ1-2,CASSSTGNYGYTF,TGTGCCAGCAGTTCGACAGGGAACTATGGCTACACCTTC
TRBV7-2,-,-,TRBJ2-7,CASSLGGQGGYEQYF,TGTGCCAGCAGCTTAGGAGGCCAGGGTGGCTACGAGCAGTACTTC
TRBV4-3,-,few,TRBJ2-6,CASSRYEGRGPSGANVLTF,TGCGCCAGCAGCCGGTATGAGGGCAGGGGACCCTCTGGGGCCAACGTCCTGACTTTC